Included here is one T cell receptor (beta chain) sequence, with context. What it binds is not known. The donors were infants in Finland with congenital heart defects, otherwise immunologically healthy. Only four of the eight donors provided an approximately 0.45-1 mL blood sample. Genomic DNA was extracted from every available blood leukocyte. Sequencing used immunoSEQ multiplex PCR; TCRdb keeps in-frame clones, though not all of them. Among tens of thousands of clones listed, approximately 93% were seen once. The sample is drawn from a study of human thymus T cells. Study-wide results and limits: Within thymic and blood repertoires, V and J gene usage appeared to be biased.

The CDR3 runs 13 residues. The V and J ends lost 5 bases and 3 bases respectively, with 10 bases between them. Looked up from germline, CDR1 is LNHDA and CDR2 is SQIVND (reference sequence). This clonotype was sampled from a boy younger than two with a congenital heart defect but otherwise immunologically healthy. Sequencing used blood. This sequence joins TRBV19 and TRBJ1-1; D is ambiguous. Written as DNA, the CDR3 is TGTGCCAGTAGTTTCTCCCCGGACACTGAAGCTTTCTTT. This sequence encodes CASSFSPDTEAFF.